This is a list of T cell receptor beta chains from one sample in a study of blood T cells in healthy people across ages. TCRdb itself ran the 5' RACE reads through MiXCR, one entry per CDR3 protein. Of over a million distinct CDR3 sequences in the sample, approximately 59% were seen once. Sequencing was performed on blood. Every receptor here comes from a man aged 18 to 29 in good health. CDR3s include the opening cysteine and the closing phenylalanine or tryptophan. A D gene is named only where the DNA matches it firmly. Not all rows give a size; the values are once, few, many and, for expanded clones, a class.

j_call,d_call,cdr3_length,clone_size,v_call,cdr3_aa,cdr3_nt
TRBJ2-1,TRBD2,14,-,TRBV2,CARSGGGGHNEQFF,TGTGCCAGGTCGGGGGGGGGCGGACACAATGAGCAGTTCTTC
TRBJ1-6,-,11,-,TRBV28,CASSRYSPLHF,TGTGCCAGCAGCCGCTATTCACCCCTCCACTTT
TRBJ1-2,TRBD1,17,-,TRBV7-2,CASSSVLGQGGTYGYTF,TGTGCCAGCAGCTCCGTGCTTGGGCAGGGGGGAACATATGGCTACACCTTC
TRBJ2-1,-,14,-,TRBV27,CASSPVEAYNEQFF,TGTGCCAGCTCCCCCGTGGAAGCGTACAATGAGCAGTTCTTC
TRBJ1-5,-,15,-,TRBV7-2,CASSLGGEGNQPQHF,TGTGCCAGCAGCTTAGGGGGGGAGGGCAATCAGCCCCAGCATTTT
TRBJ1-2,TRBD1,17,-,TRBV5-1,CASSSSTGGVENYGYTF,TGCGCCAGCAGCTCCTCGACAGGGGGGGTAGAAAACTATGGCTACACCTTC
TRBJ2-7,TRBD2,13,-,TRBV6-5,CASGTSSFYEQYF,TGTGCCAGCGGGACTAGCAGTTTCTACGAGCAGTACTTC
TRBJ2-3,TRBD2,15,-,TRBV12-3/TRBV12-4,CASSPGLAGEDTQYF,TGTGCCAGCAGTCCAGGACTAGCGGGTGAGGATACGCAGTATTTT
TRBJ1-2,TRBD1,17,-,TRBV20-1,CSAPDPGQGLGVHGYTF,TGCAGTGCGCCGGATCCGGGACAGGGGTTGGGGGTGCATGGCTACACCTTC
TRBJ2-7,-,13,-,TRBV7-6,CASSPPSVHEQYF,TGTGCCAGCAGCCCCCCATCCGTCCACGAGCAGTACTTC
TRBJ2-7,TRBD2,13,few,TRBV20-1,CSTPSGRDNEQYF,TGCAGTACGCCTAGCGGGAGGGACAATGAGCAGTACTTC
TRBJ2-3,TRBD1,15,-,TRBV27,CASSPQGWGTDMQYF,TGTGCCAGCAGTCCACAGGGGTGGGGCACAGATATGCAGTATTTT
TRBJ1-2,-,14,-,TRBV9,CASSVGGGRDGYTF,TGTGCCAGCAGCGTCGGGGGGGGCCGGGATGGCTACACCTTC
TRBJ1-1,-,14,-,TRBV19,CASSIRQAGTEAFF,TGTGCCAGTAGTATAAGACAGGCGGGAACTGAAGCTTTCTTT
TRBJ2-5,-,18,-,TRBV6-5,CASSYGTAPGVYKETQYF,TGTGCCAGCAGTTACGGGACAGCTCCGGGGGTTTACAAAGAGACCCAGTACTTC
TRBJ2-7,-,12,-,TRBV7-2,CASSLVGGVLYF,TGTGCCAGCAGCTTAGTCGGAGGCGTACTGTACTTC
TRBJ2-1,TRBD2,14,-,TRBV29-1,CSVVGLAGHNEQFF,TGCAGCGTTGTGGGACTAGCGGGGCACAATGAGCAGTTCTTC
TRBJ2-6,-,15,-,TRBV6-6,CASSPFGSGANVLTF,TGTGCCAGCAGTCCCTTTGGCTCTGGGGCCAACGTCCTGACTTTC
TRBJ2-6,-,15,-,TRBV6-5,CASSYRAWGANVLTF,TGTGCCAGCAGTTACAGGGCGTGGGGGGCCAACGTCCTGACTTTC
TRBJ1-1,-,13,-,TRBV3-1,CASGRQLNTEAFF,TGTGCCAGCGGGCGACAGTTGAACACTGAAGCTTTCTTT
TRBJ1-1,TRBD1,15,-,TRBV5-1,CASSTTTGRDTEAFF,TGCGCCAGCAGCACAACGACAGGGAGGGACACTGAAGCTTTCTTT
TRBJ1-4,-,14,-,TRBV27,CASSTTTEGEKLFF,TGTGCCAGCAGTACTACGACAGAGGGCGAAAAACTGTTTTTT
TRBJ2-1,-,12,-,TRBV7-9,CASGARAYEQFF,TGTGCCAGCGGCGCCAGGGCCTACGAGCAGTTCTTC
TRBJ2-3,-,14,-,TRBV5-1,CASSASGFRDTQYF,TGCGCCAGCAGCGCATCGGGGTTCAGAGATACGCAGTATTTT
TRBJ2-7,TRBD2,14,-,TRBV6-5,CASRLGLASYEQYF,TGTGCCAGCAGATTGGGACTAGCCTCCTACGAGCAGTACTTC
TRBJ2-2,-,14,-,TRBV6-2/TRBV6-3,CASTQGKNTGELFF,TGTGCCAGCACCCAGGGAAAGAACACCGGGGAGCTGTTTTTT
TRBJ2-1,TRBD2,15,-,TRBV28,CASSSSGTSLNEQFF,TGTGCCAGCAGTTCCTCCGGGACTAGCCTTAATGAGCAGTTCTTC
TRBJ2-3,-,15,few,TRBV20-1,CSARGLLGAPDTQYF,TGCAGTGCTAGGGGTCTGTTGGGGGCCCCAGATACGCAGTATTTT
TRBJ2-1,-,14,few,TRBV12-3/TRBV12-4,CASSLAGLFFGQFF,TGTGCCAGCAGTTTAGCGGGTTTGTTCTTCGGGCAGTTCTTC
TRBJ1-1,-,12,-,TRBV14,CASSQDTLEAFF,TGTGCCAGCAGCCAAGATACCCTTGAAGCTTTCTTT
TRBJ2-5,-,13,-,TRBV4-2,CASSQVERETQYF,TGTGCCAGCAGCCAAGTGGAGAGGGAGACCCAGTACTTC
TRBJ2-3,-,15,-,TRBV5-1,CASSFATTLRDTQYF,TGCGCCAGCAGCTTTGCGACTACGCTACGGGATACGCAGTATTTT
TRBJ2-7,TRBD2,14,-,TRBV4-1,CASSQASGAYEQYF,TGCGCCAGCAGCCAGGCTAGCGGGGCCTACGAGCAGTACTTC
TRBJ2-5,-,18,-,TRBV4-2,CASSQDPKRSGAQETQYF,TGTGCCAGCAGCCAAGATCCCAAGAGGAGTGGGGCCCAAGAGACCCAGTACTTC
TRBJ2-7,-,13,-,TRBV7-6,CASTSKGSYEQYF,TGTGCCAGCACCTCTAAGGGGTCCTACGAGCAGTACTTC
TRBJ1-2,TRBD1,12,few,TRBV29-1,CSLLQGAWGYTF,TGCAGCCTTCTCCAGGGGGCGTGGGGCTACACCTTC
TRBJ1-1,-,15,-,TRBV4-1,CASSHQAYAQTEAFF,TGCGCCAGCAGCCACCAAGCGTACGCCCAAACTGAGGCTTTCTTT
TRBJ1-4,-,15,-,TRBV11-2,CAGSPGTTTNEKLFF,TGTGCCGGCAGTCCGGGGACGACAACTAATGAAAAACTGTTTTTT
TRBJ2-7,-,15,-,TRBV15,CATSREKTGSYEQYF,TGTGCCACCAGCAGAGAAAAGACAGGATCCTACGAGCAGTACTTC
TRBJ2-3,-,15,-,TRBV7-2,CASSYTWDRSDTQYF,TGTGCCAGCAGCTACACGTGGGATCGATCAGATACGCAGTATTTT
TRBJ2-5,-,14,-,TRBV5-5,CASSFWRSQETQYF,TGTGCCAGCAGCTTCTGGCGGTCCCAAGAGACCCAGTACTTC
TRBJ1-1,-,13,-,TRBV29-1,CSVRQTLNTEAFF,TGCAGCGTTCGACAGACTCTGAACACTGAAGCTTTCTTT
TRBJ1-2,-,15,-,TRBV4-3,CASSQDLALSYGYTF,TGCGCCAGCAGCCAAGATCTAGCCTTATCCTATGGCTACACCTTC
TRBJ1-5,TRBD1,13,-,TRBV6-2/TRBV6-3,CASNRQGRQPQHF,TGTGCCAGCAATCGACAGGGGCGTCAGCCCCAGCATTTT
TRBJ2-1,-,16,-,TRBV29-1,CSVDERGGGPYNEQFF,TGCAGCGTTGATGAACGCGGGGGCGGACCCTACAATGAGCAGTTCTTC
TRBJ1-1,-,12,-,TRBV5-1,CASSSPDREAFF,TGCGCCAGCAGCTCCCCGGACCGTGAAGCTTTCTTT
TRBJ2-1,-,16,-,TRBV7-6,CASGPGGLSSYNEQFF,TGTGCCAGCGGCCCTGGGGGCCTCAGCTCCTACAATGAGCAGTTCTTC
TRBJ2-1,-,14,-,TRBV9,CASSPGPTQNEQFF,TGTGCCAGCAGCCCAGGACCCACCCAGAATGAGCAGTTCTTC
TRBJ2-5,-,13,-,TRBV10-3,CAIASGAYNEQYF,TGTGCCATCGCCAGTGGGGCCTACAATGAGCAGTACTTC
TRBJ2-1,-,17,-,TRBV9,CASSVNPSRPSYNEQFF,TGTGCCAGCAGCGTCAATCCTAGCCGACCCTCCTACAATGAGCAGTTCTTC
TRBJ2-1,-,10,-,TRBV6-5,CASGLGEQFF,TGTGCCAGCGGTCTAGGTGAGCAGTTCTTC
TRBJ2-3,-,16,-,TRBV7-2,CASSTTGEGSTDTQYF,TGTGCCAGCAGCACCACAGGGGAGGGGTCCACAGATACGCAGTATTTT
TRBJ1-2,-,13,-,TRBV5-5,CASSNPTGGGYTF,TGTGCCAGCAGCAACCCGACAGGCGGGGGCTACACCTTC
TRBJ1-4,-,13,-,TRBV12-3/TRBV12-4,CASSFRVEEKLFF,TGTGCCAGCAGTTTCAGGGTTGAGGAAAAACTGTTTTTT